One and the same sample provided the 5 T cell receptor beta chains below, sequenced in a study of shared T cell receptors in the human thymus. Profiling relied on immunoSEQ multiplex PCR, and the TCRdb table lists in-frame clones only, not all of them. The profile shows 650,000 to 950,000 clones, 75% to 90% of them singletons. The sample was also reused in another study, on human thymus T cells.

The sequenced material came from thymocytes. The receptors stem from a girl under two years old with a congenital heart defect.

The chain uses TRBV18 and TRBJ2-1; a weak D match, TRBD2 (6 bases). The ends were cut back, 5 bases at V and 7 bases at J, with 21 bases in the middle. Germline V gives CDR1 KGHSH, CDR2 LQKENI. The CDR3 runs to 16 residues. The CDR3 sequence: CASSSPGDLNPNEQFF. CDR3 DNA: TGTGCCAGCTCATCCCCGGGGGACCTAAATCCTAATGAGCAGTTCTTC.

The chain carries TRBV7-8 and TRBJ1-3, with a possible D match to TRBD1 (6 bases). Looked up from germline, CDR1 is SGHVS and CDR2 is FQNEAQ. The length of the CDR3 is 17 residues. Trimming shortened V by 5 bases and J by 0 bases, and 17 bases separated the two germline ends. The CDR3 spells CASSPLKGGASGNTIYF. CDR3 DNA sequence: TGTGCCAGCAGCCCCCTTAAGGGGGGGGCCTCTGGAAACACCATATATTTT. The full variable domain, its missing parts supplied by reference TRBV7-8 and TRBJ1-3, is GAGVSQSPRYKVAKRGQDVALRCDPISGHVSLFWYQQALGQGPEFLTYFQNEAQLDKSGLPSDRFFAERPEGSVSTLKIQRTQQEDSAVYLCASSPLKGGASGNTIYFGEGSWLTVV.

The chain employs TRBV5-6 and TRBJ1-1; D unclear. V was cut by 0 bases and J by 0 bases, with 6 bases left in between. This CDR3 spans 14 amino acids. The germline CDR1 and CDR2 sequences are SGHDT and YYEEEE. The CDR3 bases are TGTGCCAGCAGCTTGGAGAGGGTGAACACTGAAGCTTTCTTT. This encodes CASSLERVNTEAFF.

This clone was seen just once. The V and J genes are TRBV2 and TRBJ1-6, with 7 bases lining up with TRBD1. V shed 4 bases and J 4 bases; nucleotides not matched to a gene: 7. CDR3 length equals 16 residues. Germline V gives CDR1 SNHLY, CDR2 FYNNEI. The DNA for the CDR3 is TGTGCCAGCAGTGCCGACAGGGCGGCATATAATTCACCCCTCCACTTT. It yields the protein CASSADRAAYNSPLHF.

The chain carries TRBV6-5 and TRBJ1-1; D is unclear. Germline V CDR1 and CDR2: MNHEY, SVGAGI. The CDR3 contains 16 residues. The germline V and J ends were trimmed by 1 base and 3 bases, with 15 bases remaining between them. CDR3 DNA: TGTGCCAGCAGTTACTTAGATCCGACTCCGGACACTGAAGCTTTCTTT. Its translation: CASSYLDPTPDTEAFF.